One sample yielded the 17 T cell receptor beta chains listed below, sequenced in a study of control samples from healthy donors and cancer patients. The assay was immunoSEQ multiplex PCR, and TCRdb's table has in-frame clones only and misses some. The sample lists about 31,000 clones, approximately 94% seen once, with approximately 6.6% in the top ten. The specimen was blood. The receptor set was obtained from a man between 60 and 75 years old in good health.

The chain combines TRBV5-1 with TRBJ1-1; D gene uncertain. Germline loops: CDR1 SGHRS, CDR2 YFSETQ. The CDR3 has 15 residues. V lost 3 bases and J lost 4, with 16 bases in between. In DNA form, the CDR3 reads TGCGCCAGCAGCTCCGGATTAGGAGGGAGCACTGAAGCTTTCTTT. Protein: CASSSGLGGSTEAFF.

The rearrangement links TRBV5-1 to TRBJ2-2; D is unresolved. The germline CDR1 and CDR2 sequences are SGHRS and YFSETQ. This CDR3 spans 13 amino acids. Trimming removed 0 bases at V and 4 bases at J, with 4 bases between. CDR3 loop: CASSLVVTGELFF. CDR3 bases: TGCGCCAGCAGCTTGGTGGTCACCGGGGAGCTGTTTTTT.

The rearrangement joins TRBV3-1 (or the pseudogene TRBV3-2) to TRBJ1-2; unclear D gene. Germline CDR1 and CDR2: LGHDT and YNNKEL (reference sequence). The CDR3 runs to 13 residues. Trimming left V 2 bases short and J 4 bases short, with 8 bases between. CDR3 bases: TGTGCCAGCAGCCAATCGACTGGCTATGGCTACACCTTC. Translating gives CASSQSTGYGYTF.

The V gene is TRBV18, the J gene TRBJ1-1, with D maybe TRBD1 (6 bases). The CDR3 covers 15 residues. Germline values: CDR1 KGHSH, CDR2 LQKENI. Trimming removed 3 bases at V and 1 base at J, with 12 bases between. CDR3 residues: CASSPRTAPNTEAFF. DNA of the CDR3: TGTGCCAGCTCACCCAGGACAGCCCCGAACACTGAAGCTTTCTTT.

The CDR3 region is CASSPLSNYGYTF. The CDR3 DNA reads as TGTGCCAGCAGCCCGTTATCTAACTATGGCTACACCTTC. The chain carries TRBV7-9 and TRBJ1-2; D remains ambiguous. This CDR3 is 13 amino acids long. Looked up from germline, CDR1 is SEHNR and CDR2 is FQNEAQ (reference sequence). The V and J ends lost 5 bases and 0 bases respectively, with 7 bases between them.

The chain uses TRBV27 and TRBJ1-4; D remains ambiguous. Deletions cut 6 bases from V and 0 bases from J, with 8 bases between. Germline lookup yields CDR1 MNHEY and CDR2 SMNVEV (reference sequence). The CDR3 length is 14 residues. CDR3 coding DNA: TGTGCCAGCAGGGGTACAGCAACTAATGAAAAACTGTTTTTT. Amino acids: CASRGTATNEKLFF.

This sequence joins TRBV28 and TRBJ1-4; D gene uncertain. Germline-derived CDR1 and CDR2 are MDHEN and SYDVKM. V lost 8 bases and J lost 7, with 8 bases in between. The CDR3 spans 11 residues. CDR3 region: CASAGREKLFF. The CDR3 DNA reads TGTGCCAGCGCTGGGCGTGAAAAACTGTTTTTT.

The chain recombines TRBV6-6 with TRBJ2-1, with TRBD2 matching over 8 bases. V lost 5 bases, J lost 1 base, and 13 bases stayed unmatched. Per germline, CDR1 MNHNY and CDR2 SVGAGI (reference sequence). This CDR3 region has 18 residues. Written as DNA, the CDR3 is TGTGCCAGCAGTCCGGGGGGTGGGAGCGGGGGTTCCTACAATGAGCAGTTCTTC. Encoded protein: CASSPGGGSGGSYNEQFF.

This chain uses TRBV6-2 or TRBV6-3 with TRBJ1-2, with D possibly being TRBD1 (5 bases). The ends were cut back, 4 bases at V and 4 bases at J, with 10 bases in the middle. Germline V gene sequence: CDR1 MNHEY, CDR2 SVGEGT. The CDR3 runs to 13 residues. The CDR3, as DNA: TGTGCCAGCAGTTGGACAACAGCCTATGGCTACACCTTC. It is translated as CASSWTTAYGYTF.

The chain carries TRBV2 and TRBJ1-5, with a tentative D call TRBD1 (6 bases). V was cut by 5 bases and J by 2 bases, with 10 bases left in between. CDR1 and CDR2 (germline): SNHLY, FYNNEI. The CDR3 has 14 amino acids. CDR3 loop: CASSPQGGNQPQHF. CDR3 sequence (DNA): TGTGCCAGCAGTCCACAGGGAGGCAATCAGCCCCAGCATTTT.

The chain links TRBV5-4 to TRBJ1-1; the D gene is possibly TRBD1 (6 bases). The CDR3 is 14 amino acids. Germline V gives CDR1 SGHNT, CDR2 YYREEE (reference sequence). Trimming removed 0 bases from V and 2 bases from J, with 8 bases in between. For the CDR3, the DNA is TGTGCCAGCAGCTTGGAGGGGGGCAACACTGAAGCTTTCTTT. It codes for CASSLEGGNTEAFF.

The chain links TRBV30 to TRBJ1-6; possible D gene TRBD1, 6 bases. The V end was cut by 1 base, the J end by 4 bases, with 11 bases between. The CDR3 is 15 amino acids. Germline lookup yields CDR1 GTSNPN and CDR2 SVGIG (reference sequence). The CDR3 loop reads CAWSGTVAYNSPLHF. CDR3 coding DNA: TGTGCCTGGAGTGGGACAGTAGCTTATAATTCACCCCTCCACTTT. The full variable domain, its missing parts supplied by reference TRBV30 and TRBJ1-6, is SQTIHQWPATLVQPVGSPLSLECTVEGTSNPNLYWYRQAAGRGLQLLFYSVGIGQISSEVPQNLSASRPQDRQFILSSKKLLLSDSGFYLCAWSGTVAYNSPLHFGNGTRLTVT.

The rearrangement links TRBV6-1 to TRBJ2-5; 7 nucleotides align to TRBD2. Germline assignment: CDR1 MNHNS and CDR2 SASEGT. The CDR3 is 16 residues long. J gave up 1 base and V 4 bases, and 9 bases lay outside the gene matches. The CDR3 loop reads CASSGRAGTTQETQYF. The CDR3 DNA reads TGTGCCAGCAGTGGAAGAGCGGGGACGACCCAAGAGACCCAGTACTTC.

The sample holds one count of this clone. The chain is built from TRBV3-1 (or the pseudogene TRBV3-2) and TRBJ1-6, with 7 bases aligning to TRBD1. The CDR3 totals 15 residues. Unmatched junction bases numbered 3, after V lost 1 base and J lost 6 bases. Germline-derived CDR1 and CDR2 are LGHDT and YNNKEL (reference sequence). CDR3 sequence: CASSQGNRGNSPLHF. For the CDR3, the DNA is TGTGCCAGCAGCCAAGGAAACAGGGGTAATTCACCCCTCCACTTT.

The chain joins TRBV7-2 to TRBJ1-2; D is possibly TRBD1 (5 bases). The CDR3 sequence is 16 residues long. V lost 1 base and J lost 4, with 16 bases in between. Germline assignment: CDR1 SGHTA and CDR2 FQGNSA. CDR3 region: CASSLGGALGGYGYTF. CDR3 sequence (DNA): TGTGCCAGCAGCTTAGGAGGGGCCCTAGGAGGCTATGGCTACACCTTC. The variable domain in full, with the rest retrieved from reference TRBV7-2 and TRBJ1-2, is GAGVSQSPSNKVTEKGKDVELRCDPISGHTALYWYRQSLGQGLEFLIYFQGNSAPDKSGLPSDRFSAERTGGSVSTLTIQRTQQEDSAVYLCASSLGGALGGYGYTFGSGTRLTVV.

DNA for the CDR3: TGTGCCAGCAGTGAAGAAGTAGCGGGGGGGCTCAGGTCCACAGATACGCAGTATTTT. Amino acid sequence: CASSEEVAGGLRSTDTQYF. The chain couples TRBV6-1 to TRBJ2-3; 11 bases are a match to TRBD2. In germline, CDR1 is MNHNS, CDR2 SASEGT. The CDR3 totals 19 residues. The ends lost 1 base at V and 2 bases at J; junction bases unmatched: 11.

The J gene is TRBJ2-2, the V gene TRBV2; the D gene could be TRBD1 or TRBD2 (5 bases each). This CDR3 is 14 amino acids long. V lost 3 bases and J lost 5, with 10 bases in between. CDR1 SNHLY and CDR2 FYNNEI come from the germline V gene. The CDR3 reads CASSDPGRTGELFF. The CDR3 coding sequence is TGTGCCAGCAGTGATCCGGGGCGGACCGGGGAGCTGTTTTTT.